The rows below give T cell receptor beta chains drawn from one sample of a study of blood T cell repertoires in COVID-19. The method was immunoSEQ multiplex PCR; TCRdb's version includes in-frame clones alone and lacks a portion of them. The data contain around 280,000 clones, 90% of them singletons. The sample consisted of PBMCs or T cells enriched from blood (not recorded which). All receptors derive from a young woman with acute COVID-19. CDR3s include the opening cysteine and the closing phenylalanine or tryptophan. The D gene is left open where the match is weak.

J gene: TRBJ2-1
V gene: TRBV7-3
D gene: .
CDR3 protein: CASSLRDTSYNEQFF
CDR3 DNA: TGTGCCAGCAGCTTAAGAGATACCTCCTACAATGAGCAGTTCTTC

J gene: TRBJ1-6
V gene: TRBV6-5
D gene: TRBD1
CDR3 protein: CASSYRGLQDSPLHF
CDR3 DNA: TGTGCCAGCAGTTACAGGGGGCTTCAAGATTCACCCCTCCACTTT

J gene: TRBJ2-1
V gene: TRBV10-3
D gene: .
CDR3 protein: CAIRPEEPFSSYNEQFF
CDR3 DNA: TGTGCCATCAGACCGGAGGAGCCCTTTTCCTCCTACAATGAGCAGTTCTTC

J gene: TRBJ1-2
V gene: TRBV27
D gene: .
CDR3 protein: CASSLGLLYGYTF
CDR3 DNA: TGTGCCAGCAGTTTAGGTCTACTCTATGGCTACACCTTC

J gene: TRBJ2-1
V gene: TRBV27
D gene: .
CDR3 protein: CASSTKSDKLNEQFF
CDR3 DNA: TGTGCCAGCAGTACAAAGTCGGACAAGCTCAATGAGCAGTTCTTC

J gene: TRBJ2-1
V gene: TRBV7-3
D gene: .
CDR3 protein: CASRPTRNEQFF
CDR3 DNA: TGTGCCAGCAGACCCACTAGGAATGAGCAGTTCTTC

J gene: TRBJ2-7
V gene: TRBV4-2
D gene: TRBD2
CDR3 protein: CASSHDKGLAGAYEQYF
CDR3 DNA: TGTGCCAGCAGCCACGATAAAGGACTAGCGGGAGCTTACGAGCAGTACTTC

J gene: TRBJ1-5
V gene: TRBV2
D gene: TRBD1
CDR3 protein: CASRGDRASNQPQHF
CDR3 DNA: TGTGCCAGCAGGGGGGACAGGGCTAGCAATCAGCCCCAGCATTTT

J gene: TRBJ1-6
V gene: TRBV27
D gene: .
CDR3 protein: CASSLRGDIGSPLHF
CDR3 DNA: TGTGCCAGCAGTTTACGGGGGGATATAGGTTCACCCCTCCACTTT

J gene: TRBJ1-2
V gene: TRBV19
D gene: .
CDR3 protein: CASSMVSGVNYGYTF
CDR3 DNA: TGTGCCAGTAGTATGGTCTCAGGGGTTAACTATGGCTACACCTTC

J gene: TRBJ1-1
V gene: TRBV4-3
D gene: TRBD1
CDR3 protein: CASSQDYGTALITEAFF
CDR3 DNA: TGCGCCAGCAGCCAAGATTACGGGACAGCTCTTATCACTGAAGCTTTCTTT

J gene: TRBJ2-3
V gene: TRBV24-1
D gene: .
CDR3 protein: CATSESGSTDTQYF
CDR3 DNA: TGTGCCACCAGTGAATCGGGGAGCACAGATACGCAGTATTTT

J gene: TRBJ1-1
V gene: TRBV6-6
D gene: TRBD1
CDR3 protein: CASSTTGGPNTEAFF
CDR3 DNA: TGTGCCAGCAGTACAACAGGGGGCCCGAACACTGAAGCTTTCTTT

J gene: TRBJ2-3
V gene: TRBV7-8
D gene: .
CDR3 protein: CASSLFVTGGTDTQYF
CDR3 DNA: TGTGCCAGCAGCTTATTTGTTACCGGGGGCACAGATACGCAGTATTTT

J gene: TRBJ2-7
V gene: TRBV19
D gene: TRBD2
CDR3 protein: CASSRLAGLYEQYF
CDR3 DNA: TGTGCCAGTAGTAGACTAGCGGGGCTCTACGAGCAGTACTTC

J gene: TRBJ2-5
V gene: TRBV19
D gene: .
CDR3 protein: CASSMPGLQETQYF
CDR3 DNA: TGTGCCAGTAGTATGCCAGGATTACAAGAGACCCAGTACTTC

J gene: TRBJ2-3
V gene: TRBV9
D gene: .
CDR3 protein: CASSVGGAVNTDTQYF
CDR3 DNA: TGTGCCAGCAGCGTTGGGGGGGCGGTGAACACAGATACGCAGTATTTT

J gene: TRBJ2-1
V gene: TRBV7-6
D gene: TRBD2
CDR3 protein: CASSSTSSGRASEQFF
CDR3 DNA: TGTGCCAGCAGCTCCACCTCGAGCGGGAGGGCCAGTGAGCAGTTCTTC

J gene: TRBJ2-5
V gene: TRBV7-9
D gene: TRBD1
CDR3 protein: CAGQGAGETQYF
CDR3 DNA: TGTGCCGGACAGGGGGCGGGGGAGACCCAGTACTTC

J gene: TRBJ2-7
V gene: TRBV30
D gene: TRBD2
CDR3 protein: CAWRQAGGSLGQYF
CDR3 DNA: TGTGCCTGGAGGCAGGCGGGAGGGTCTTTGGGGCAGTACTTC